Here is one T cell receptor (beta chain) with its context. This clone was seen a few times. Its antigen is still unknown. No much larger clonotype is one base removed from it; base qualities were not supplied. This sample is drawn from a study of blood T cell repertoires in COVID-19 (dated by TCRdb to 2020 to 2021). For context, the study as a whole: Samples covering the acute and convalescent phases of COVID-19 were provided by collaborators in the United States, Italy and Spain. The dataset comprised deeply sampled blood TCRbeta repertoires from subjects exposed to, actively infected with, or recovered from COVID-19. The material from the prospective study consisted of cDNA or gDNA derived from T cells, B-cell-depleted T cells, or PBMCs. Samples were obtained from the ongoing ImmuneRACE study (first 160 participants) and from approximately 1,200 subjects provided by 6 global collaborators. Sample metadata almost always included a de-identified subject ID, COVID-19 status, age in years and sex. The repertoires were released in a freely available public database intended as a resource for research on the immune response to SARS-CoV-2. Where HLA class I and class II types were available, the types were taken from metadata supplied by the sample provider, not from assay-based typing. General conclusions and limits of the study: The amount of clinical and demographic metadata varied by source and participant and was provided uncurated.

The collaborating institutions used their own protocols to collect whole blood in K2EDTA tubes. For TCRbeta analysis, collaborators shipped samples in one of three forms: frozen whole blood, isolated PBMCs, or DNA extracted from either of those sample types. TCRbeta CDR3 regions were amplified from genomic DNA by means of the immunoSEQ Assay, a bias-controlled multiplex PCR. Turning to the authors' computational methods: The number of nucleated cells in each sample was estimated from the amplification of reference gene primers within the assay. Sequence reads were collapsed and filtered to measure the absolute abundance of every unique TCRbeta CDR3 rearrangement. For each sample, productive Simpson clonality was calculated as the square root of Simpson's diversity index across productive rearrangements. The clones in this table, taken by TCRdb from immuneACCESS, are in-frame only. Not every clone is retained; where verified, under half of the shortfall comes from an unresolved V gene, and the cause of the rest is unknown. V and J calls and clone size are copied from that table; D and trimming were computed from the DNA. The sample contains some 260,000 clones, approximately 80% of them found a single time. 4.9% of the sample goes to the ten largest clones.

Measured from the cysteine to the phenylalanine, the CDR3 is 16 residues long. Of all the DNA, just the CDR3 is kept, 48 bases in frame from base 1. V is cut back by 2 bases and J by 1 base, with 7 bases in the junction unmatched. According to the germline V gene, CDR1 reads SGHRS and CDR2 reads YFSETQ. This sequence originates from a woman older than 75 with active or convalescent COVID-19. The chain joins TRBV5-1 to TRBJ2-7, and 9 junctional nucleotides match TRBD1. The sample taken for sequencing was peripheral blood. CDR3 loop: CASSFIAGQGSYEQYF. In nucleotides, the sequence is TGCGCCAGCAGCTTTATTGCGGGACAGGGTTCCTACGAGCAGTACTTC.